Included here is one T cell receptor beta chain sequence, with context. The data were taken from a study of blood T cell repertoires in COVID-19. Germline V CDR1 and CDR2: MNHEY, SVGAGI. The CDR3 sequence is 14 residues long. V was clipped by 6 bases and J by 4 bases, with 15 bases between them. Per the study methods: Reference gene primer amplification gave estimated nucleated cell counts. The protocol was immunoSEQ multiplex PCR, while the TCRdb copy is restricted to in-frame clones and leaves out a portion. That table supplies the V and J calls and clone size; D and trimming were determined from the DNA. Of around 230,000 clones listed, around 85% are singletons.

This TCR was recovered from an elderly woman with acute or convalescent COVID-19. V gene TRBV6-5 combines with J gene TRBJ1-2; possible D gene TRBD1, 6 bases. Sequenced material: peripheral blood. The CDR3 here is CASSSNRALYGYTF. CDR3 nucleotide sequence: TGTGCCAGCAGCTCAAACAGGGCACTCTATGGCTACACCTTC.